This entry lists 24 T cell receptor beta chains sequenced from one sample in a study of molecular identifiers for immune sequencing clone quantification. Via MiXCR, TCRdb re-called the PCR reads, giving one row per CDR3 protein. The table has just over 40,000 distinct CDR3 sequences, around a sixth seen once. Material: naive CD8+ T cells from blood, with Jurkat cell RNA spiked in. Noted subset: FACS-sorted CD8+CD4-CCR7+CD45RA+ naive T cells. The receptors here all came from a human donor in good health. Some libraries in this study had Jurkat cell RNA spiked in.

V is TRBV5-6 and J is TRBJ2-7, with D hard to call. V lost 0 bases, J lost 3 bases, and 7 bases lay in between. Germline lookup yields CDR1 SGHDT and CDR2 YYEEEE. The CDR3 loop spans 13 amino acids. In nucleotides, the CDR3 is TGTGCCAGCAGCTTGGGGGCCTTCTACGAGCAGTACTTC. Its protein is CASSLGAFYEQYF.

This clonotype was seen repeatedly, ten times or more. The chain joins TRBV5-8 to TRBJ2-7, with TRBD2 matching over 11 bases. From germline, CDR1 is SGHTS and CDR2 YDEGEE. The CDR3 contains 14 residues. V shed 8 bases, J shed 0 bases, and the junction held 4 bases outside the gene matches. This CDR3 reads CASSTSGSSYEQYF. CDR3 DNA sequence: TGTGCCAGTAGTACTAGCGGGAGCTCCTACGAGCAGTACTTC.

This clonotype was picked up many times. The V call is TRBV9, the J call TRBJ2-7; D is ambiguous. The CDR3 spans 14 residues. Trimming left V 3 bases short and J 3 bases short, with 13 bases between. The germline V gene encodes CDR1 SGDLS and CDR2 YYNGEE. For the CDR3, the DNA is TGTGCCAGCAGCGGGGTCCCGGACCACTACGAGCAGTACTTC. This sequence encodes CASSGVPDHYEQYF. The variable domain in full, with the rest retrieved from reference TRBV9 and TRBJ2-7, is DSGVTQTPKHLITATGQRVTLRCSPRSGDLSVYWYQQSLDQGLQFLIQYYNGEERAKGNILERFSAQQFPDLHSELNLSSLELGDSALYFCASSGVPDHYEQYFGPGTRLTVT.

The gene calls are TRBV12-3 or TRBV12-4 and TRBJ2-1; 7 positions match TRBD1. After removal of 6 bases from V and 0 bases from J, the junction contained 5 bases not matched to a gene. This CDR3 spans 15 amino acids. This chain's CDR3 is CASREWTGSYNEQFF. CDR3 nucleotide sequence: TGTGCCAGCAGAGAGTGGACAGGCTCCTACAATGAGCAGTTCTTC.

On this clonotype: This clone may be a read error of a much larger clone one base away. V gene TRBV7-9 combines with J gene TRBJ2-7; 7 bases agree with TRBD1. Germline assignment: CDR1 SEHNR and CDR2 FQNEAQ (reference sequence). This CDR3 contains 14 residues. V dropped 5 bases and J dropped 2; count of bases not matched to a gene: 6. The CDR3 nucleotides read TGTGCCAGCAGCATTCCGGGACAGACCTACGAGCAGTACTTC. Its protein is CASSIPGQTYEQYF. Supplemented by reference TRBV7-9 and TRBJ2-7, the full variable domain reads DTGVSQNPRHKITKRGQNVTFRCDPISEHNRLYWYRQTLGQGPEFLTYFQNEAQLEKSRLLSDRFSAERPKGSFSTLEIQRTEQGDSAMYLCASSIPGQTYEQYFGPGTRLTVT.

Remarks on this clonotype: A junction end diverges from the germline sequence, so it may reflect a read error. The chain joins TRBV4-1 to TRBJ2-7, with TRBD1 identical over 9 bases. This CDR3 contains 15 residues. The germline gives CDR1 MGHRA, CDR2 YSYEKL. The CDR3 loop is CASSSPGQGPGEQHF. The CDR3 bases are TGCGCCAGCAGCAGTCCGGGACAGGGACCGGGCGAGCAGCACTTC.

This clonotype was counted ten times or more. The V call is TRBV20-1, the J call TRBJ2-1, with D perhaps TRBD2 (6 bases). Germline-derived CDR1 and CDR2 are DFQATT and SNEGSKA (reference sequence). V was cut by 3 bases and J by 2 bases, with 11 bases left in between. The CDR3 length is 14 residues. DNA for the CDR3: TGCAGTGCTAGCTCTAGCGTAACCTACAATGAGCAGTTCTTC. It encodes CSASSSVTYNEQFF.

This clonotype was observed at least ten times. The V and J genes are TRBV5-1 and TRBJ2-3; D gene uncertain. Deletions cut 7 bases from V and 2 bases from J, with 8 bases between. The germline V gene has CDR1 SGHRS and CDR2 YFSETQ. The CDR3 consists of 12 residues. This chain's CDR3 is CASGSITDTQYF. CDR3 bases: TGCGCCAGCGGTTCAATCACAGATACGCAGTATTTT.

This clonotype was seen a few times. The gene calls are TRBV7-8 and TRBJ2-3; 8 bases match TRBD2. This CDR3 spans 16 amino acids. The J segment lost 2 bases and the V segment lost 1 base, leaving 5 bases of the junction unmatched. Germline CDR1 is SGHVS and CDR2 is FQNEAQ. The CDR3 is CASSLEGSGITDTQYF. The DNA of the CDR3 is TGTGCCAGCAGCTTAGAGGGTAGCGGGATCACAGATACGCAGTATTTT.

Ten or more counts support this clonotype. The rearrangement joins TRBV9 to TRBJ2-7, with 16 bases matching TRBD2. Germline CDR1 is SGDLS and CDR2 is YYNGEE. The CDR3 runs to 17 residues. With 0 bases clipped from V and 5 bases from J, the junction kept 5 bases outside the gene matches. CDR3 protein: CASSVEGLAGGKDEQYF. CDR3 nucleotide sequence: TGTGCCAGCAGCGTAGAGGGACTAGCGGGAGGGAAAGACGAGCAGTACTTC.

This clonotype came up many times. This chain connects TRBV29-1 to TRBJ2-2; D is unresolved. Per the germline V gene, CDR1 is SQVTM and CDR2 is ANQGSEA. The CDR3 runs to 12 residues. The V and J ends lost 4 bases and 6 bases respectively, with 9 bases between them. CDR3 sequence reads: CSVVGPAGELFF. For the CDR3, the DNA is TGCAGCGTTGTAGGGCCTGCCGGGGAGCTGTTTTTT.

This clonotype was seen ten or more times. This chain uses TRBV13 with TRBJ2-5; the D is unclear. The V gene's germline CDR1 is PRHDT and CDR2 FYEKMQ (reference sequence). The CDR3 sequence is 12 residues long. Between the trimmed V and J ends, which lost 5 bases and 1 base, there was a span of 5 bases. The CDR3 protein is CASSTLQETQYF. Here the CDR3 DNA reads TGTGCCAGCAGCACCCTCCAAGAGACCCAGTACTTC.

This clonotype was recorded many times. The CDR3 loop is CASSQSGGSRQPQHF. In DNA form, the CDR3 reads TGTGCCAGCAGCCAGTCAGGGGGATCAAGGCAGCCCCAGCATTTT. This chain uses TRBV3-1 with TRBJ1-5; TRBD1 aligns across 7 bases. The germline V gene encodes CDR1 LGHDT and CDR2 YNNKEL (reference sequence). This CDR3 has 15 residues. V lost 3 bases, J lost 7 bases, and 9 bases stayed unmatched. The whole variable domain, filled in from reference TRBV3-1 and TRBJ1-5, reads DTAVSQTPKYLVTQMGNDKSIKCEQNLGHDTMYWYKQDSKKFLKIMFSYNNKELIINETVPNRFSPKSPDKAHLNLHINSLELGDSAVYFCASSQSGGSRQPQHFGDGTRLSIL.

A remark on this clonotype: This may be a read error, as it is one base from a much larger clone. The J gene is TRBJ2-7, the V gene TRBV28; D unresolved. The germline V gene has CDR1 MDHEN and CDR2 SYDVKM. Trimming shortened V by 7 bases and J by 2 bases, and 15 bases separated the two germline ends. The CDR3 is 14 residues long. CDR3 loop: CASILTRLPYEQYF. In DNA, the CDR3 is TGTGCCAGCATCCTTACAAGACTCCCCTACGAGCAGTACTTC.

This chain uses TRBV15 with TRBJ2-7; weak D call: TRBD1 (6 bases). There are 15 residues in the CDR3. Deletions cut 0 bases from V and 1 base from J, with 10 bases between. Germline values: CDR1 LNHNV, CDR2 YYDKDF (reference sequence). The DNA of the CDR3 is TGTGCCACCAGCAGAGATGGGACACTTTCCTACGAGCAGTACTTC. It translates to CATSRDGTLSYEQYF.

In DNA form, the CDR3 reads TGTGCCAGCAGCTTAATCGATGATTTCCTTTTGGGGGGGTACGAGCAGTACTTC. Translating it yields CASSLIDDFLLGGYEQYF. The chain combines TRBV7-6 with TRBJ2-7; 7 bases align to TRBD2. The CDR3 consists of 18 residues. Germline loops: CDR1 SGHVS, CDR2 FNYEAQ. With V trimmed by 2 bases and J by 4 bases, 17 bases remained unmatched.

This clonotype was seen repeatedly, ten times or more. The chain recombines TRBV29-1 with TRBJ2-7, with 9 bases that match TRBD2. J lost 2 bases, V lost 6 bases, and 8 bases had no gene match. The length of the CDR3 is 14 residues. Germline CDR1 reads SQVTM; CDR2 reads ANQGSEA. The CDR3 nucleotides are TGCAGCGTCTGGGGTAGCGGGAGAGCCTACGAGCAGTACTTC. Residues: CSVWGSGRAYEQYF.

In this sample, this clonotype turned up many times. CDR3 in amino acids: CASRDTDRGIGGELFF. CDR3 DNA sequence: TGTGCCAGCAGAGATACGGACAGGGGAATTGGCGGGGAGCTGTTTTTT. The chain has TRBV9 and TRBJ2-2; 9 nucleotides line up with TRBD1. Germline values: CDR1 SGDLS, CDR2 YYNGEE. Trimming removed 5 bases from V and 7 bases from J; junction bases left unmatched: 12. The CDR3 has 16 amino acids. Full variable domain (outside the CDR3, taken from reference TRBV9 and TRBJ2-2): DSGVTQTPKHLITATGQRVTLRCSPRSGDLSVYWYQQSLDQGLQFLIQYYNGEERAKGNILERFSAQQFPDLHSELNLSSLELGDSALYFCASRDTDRGIGGELFFGEGSRLTVL.

V gene TRBV28 combines with J gene TRBJ2-1; TRBD2 is a possible D gene (5 bases). V lost 2 bases, J lost 0 bases, and 11 bases lay in between. This CDR3 region has 16 residues. Germline V gives CDR1 MDHEN, CDR2 SYDVKM. DNA of the CDR3: TGTGCCAGCAGTTTAATTCGGGGTAGCTCCTACAATGAGCAGTTCTTC. Translated: CASSLIRGSSYNEQFF. The full variable domain, rest sourced from reference TRBV28 and TRBJ2-1, is DVKVTQSSRYLVKRTGEKVFLECVQDMDHENMFWYRQDPGLGLRLIYFSYDVKMKEKGDIPEGYSVSREKKERFSLILESASTNQTSMYLCASSLIRGSSYNEQFFGPGTRLTVL.

This clonotype was detected ten times or more. The rearrangement uses TRBV10-3 and TRBJ2-1, with 8 bases that match TRBD2. In germline, CDR1 is ENHRY, CDR2 SYGVKD. CDR3 size: 13 residues. Trimming took 6 bases from V and 3 from J; bases not matched to a gene: 1. The CDR3 reads CAIRGLDYNEQFF. The CDR3 DNA reads TGTGCCATCAGGGGACTAGACTACAATGAGCAGTTCTTC.

The V call is TRBV6-2 or TRBV6-3, the J call TRBJ2-1, with D uncertain. V lost 2 bases and J 0 bases, leaving 8 bases between the germline ends. The CDR3 has 15 residues. Germline V gene data show CDR1 as MNHEY and CDR2 as SVGEGT. The CDR3 loop is CASSYRASSYNEQFF. DNA for the CDR3: TGTGCCAGCAGTTACCGGGCGAGCTCCTACAATGAGCAGTTCTTC.

This clonotype was observed many times. J is TRBJ2-7 and V is TRBV28, with a weak D call TRBD2 (6 bases). Germline CDR1 and CDR2: MDHEN and SYDVKM. With 0 bases removed from V and 7 bases from J, the gap between germline ends came to 13 bases. This CDR3 spans 14 amino acids. CDR3 nucleotides: TGTGCCAGCAGTTTATGGGGGAGACGGGGGGAGCAGTACTTC. Amino acids: CASSLWGRRGEQYF.

This clonotype showed up many times. This chain connects TRBV6-5 to TRBJ2-2, with D maybe TRBD1 (6 bases). V lost 4 bases and J lost 2, with 11 bases in between. The CDR3 is 15 residues long. The germline CDR1 and CDR2 sequences are MNHEY and SVGAGI. This CDR3 reads CASSSRTVNTGELFF. CDR3 nucleotide sequence: TGTGCCAGCAGTTCAAGGACAGTAAACACCGGGGAGCTGTTTTTT.

V gene TRBV27 combines with J gene TRBJ2-3; D unresolved. Trimming shortened V by 5 bases and J by 4 bases, and 19 bases separated the two germline ends. In germline, CDR1 is MNHEY, CDR2 SMNVEV (reference sequence). The CDR3 extends over 16 amino acids. The CDR3, as DNA: TGTGCCAGCAGTAGGTCGTACTTCAGTCAATCAGATACGCAGTATTTT. Its translation is CASSRSYFSQSDTQYF.